These 27 T cell receptor beta chains were all obtained from the same sample, sequenced in a study of spatial heterogeneity in lung cancer. Stated time point: blood at routine non-recurrence follow-up after resection. No cells were sorted before sequencing. The whole RNA sequenced was extracted from tumor, nontumor lung or frozen PBMC. TCRdb reprocessed the 5' RACE reads with MiXCR, giving one entry per CDR3 protein. Counted here are tens of thousands of distinct CDR3 sequences, 4.5% to 7.5% occurring once; the ten biggest clones make up 22%. This sample comprised PBMCs, obtained at follow-up. The receptors here all came from a male donor with early-stage non-small cell lung cancer.

The V and J genes are TRBV7-9 and TRBJ2-1, with D unresolved. The germline V gene has CDR1 SEHNR and CDR2 FQNEAQ (reference sequence). The V end was cut by 5 bases, the J end by 6 bases, with 11 bases between. This CDR3 has 13 residues. CDR3: CASSPGRRNEQFF. The CDR3 DNA reads as TGTGCCAGCAGCCCCGGACGTCGCAATGAGCAGTTCTTC.

The table lists this clonotype with many counts. The chain employs TRBV5-1 and TRBJ2-3; D perhaps matches TRBD1 (6 bases). With 6 bases removed from V and 2 bases from J, the gap between germline ends came to 16 bases. This CDR3 spans 15 amino acids. The germline V gene encodes CDR1 SGHRS and CDR2 YFSETQ. The DNA for the CDR3 is TGCGCCAGCACCTCTTTCGGACAGAACACAGATACGCAGTATTTT. Its translation is CASTSFGQNTDTQYF. Filled out from reference TRBV5-1 and TRBJ2-3, the complete variable domain reads KAGVTQTPRYLIKTRGQQVTLSCSPISGHRSVSWYQQTPGQGLQFLFEYFSETQRNKGNFPGRFSGRQFSNSRSEMNVSTLELGDSALYLCASTSFGQNTDTQYFGPGTRLTVL.

This clonotype appeared many times. V is TRBV24-1 and J is TRBJ1-5; D is unresolved. CDR3 length: 17 residues. The V gene lost 0 bases and the J gene lost 5 bases, with 16 bases spanning the gap. CDR1 and CDR2 (germline): KGHDR, SFDVKD. This CDR3 reads CATSDLRSPGRDQPQHF. In DNA, the CDR3 is TGTGCCACCAGTGATTTGCGGTCGCCAGGCCGGGATCAGCCCCAGCATTTT.

This clonotype came up many times. The genes are TRBV7-8 and TRBJ2-7, with a tentative D call TRBD1 (5 bases). V was trimmed by 2 bases and J by 2 bases, leaving 10 bases between them. Germline CDR1 and CDR2: SGHVS and FQNEAQ. The CDR3 totals 14 residues. CDR3 sequence reads: CASSLYQGPYEQYV. CDR3 bases: TGTGCCAGCAGCTTATACCAGGGCCCCTACGAGCAGTACGTC.

This clonotype was observed many times. CDR3 region: CASSLRRAAAEQFF. Here the CDR3 DNA reads TGTGCCAGCAGCTTACGGAGAGCGGCGGCTGAGCAGTTCTTC. The chain carries TRBV7-3 and TRBJ2-1; TRBD2 might be the D (5 bases). V was trimmed by 2 bases and J by 9 bases, leaving 14 bases between them. The CDR3 spans 14 residues. Germline assignment: CDR1 SGHTA and CDR2 FQGTGA.

The table lists this clonotype with many counts. This CDR3 reads CASSPGLAFNEQFF. CDR3 nucleotide sequence: TGTGCCAGCAGCCCGGGACTAGCGTTTAATGAGCAGTTCTTC. The chain has TRBV3-1 and TRBJ2-1; 10 bases align to TRBD2. Germline CDR1 reads LGHDT; CDR2 reads YNNKEL (reference sequence). With V trimmed by 4 bases and J by 7 bases, 4 bases remained unmatched. This CDR3 has 14 residues.

This clonotype was recorded many times. CDR3 protein: CASSTASSSYEQYV. The DNA for the CDR3 is TGTGCCAGCAGCACGGCTTCAAGCTCCTACGAGCAGTACGTC. The chain links TRBV28 to TRBJ2-7; D unresolved. CDR1 is MDHEN, CDR2 SYDVKM, per germline. Trimming left V 6 bases short and J 0 bases short, with 12 bases between. The CDR3 has 14 residues.

This clonotype has a handful of counts. The chain links TRBV19 to TRBJ2-7; TRBD1 matches at 8 bases. CDR3 length equals 14 residues. CDR1 and CDR2 from the germline V gene are LNHDA and SQIVND (reference sequence). J gave up 2 bases and V 3 bases, and 3 bases lay outside the gene matches. The CDR3 region is CASSMGTGPYEQYF. The CDR3 DNA reads as TGTGCCAGTAGTATGGGGACAGGACCCTACGAGCAGTACTTC.

This clonotype was detected ten times or more. V usage is TRBV12-3 or TRBV12-4 and J usage is TRBJ1-5; no definite D call. The CDR3 is 14 residues long. V shed 8 bases and J shed 1 base, with 12 bases lying between them. The CDR3 sequence is CASSLHGSNQPQHF. The CDR3 DNA is TGTGCCAGCTCTCTCCATGGGAGCAATCAGCCCCAGCATTTT.

There are many counts of this clonotype. The rearrangement uses TRBV6-2 or TRBV6-3 and TRBJ2-1; 10 bases match TRBD2. Unmatched junction bases numbered 5, after V lost 0 bases and J lost 3 bases. The CDR3 sequence is 17 residues long. Germline lookup yields CDR1 MNHEY and CDR2 SVGEGT. In nucleotides, the CDR3 is TGTGCCAGCAGTTACTCAGCCACTAGCGGGATCTACAATGAGCAGTTCTTC. The encoded protein is CASSYSATSGIYNEQFF.

The V call is TRBV12-2, the J call TRBJ2-7. TRBV12-2 is recorded as a pseudogene. The CDR3 covers 11 residues. The CDR3 DNA reads TGTGCAAGTCGTGGTACTTACGAGCAGTACGTC. Translating it yields CASRGTYEQYV.

Many counts were recorded for this clonotype. This chain joins TRBV12-3 or TRBV12-4 and TRBJ1-5, with TRBD1 identical over 9 bases. This CDR3 is 17 amino acids long. With V trimmed by 6 bases and J by 4 bases, 13 bases remained unmatched. The CDR3 coding sequence is TGTGCCAGCAGATTGGGACAGGGAACTCGTGGGAATCAGCCCCAGCATTTT. This encodes CASRLGQGTRGNQPQHF.

This clonotype was found many times. The chain uses TRBV7-9 and TRBJ2-2; D is undetermined. V was trimmed by 6 bases and J by 6 bases, leaving 8 bases between them. Germline V lookup: CDR1 SEHNR, CDR2 FQNEAQ (reference sequence). The CDR3 is 12 amino acids. CDR3 protein: CASSPRAGELFF. DNA for the CDR3: TGTGCCAGCAGTCCCCGGGCCGGGGAGCTGTTTTTT.

For this clonotype: The junction shows a germline mismatch at one end, possibly a read error. V gene TRBV7-8 combines with J gene TRBJ2-7, with D perhaps matching TRBD1 or TRBD2 (8 bases each). The CDR3 is made up of 15 amino acids. CDR1 is SGHVS and CDR2 is FQNEAQ in the germline V gene. CDR3 loop: CASSIAGQVSYEQYF. The CDR3 region has the DNA TGTGCCAGCAGCATAGCGGGACAGGTCTCCTACGAGCAGTACTTC. Full variable domain (remainder filled in from reference TRBV7-8 and TRBJ2-7): GAGVSQSPRYKVAKRGQDVALRCDPISGHVSLFWYQQALGQGPEFLTYFQNEAQLDKSGLPSDRFFAERPEGSVSTLKIQRTQQEDSAVYLCASSIAGQVSYEQYFGPGTRLTVT.

This clonotype has at least ten counts. The CDR3 DNA follows: TGTGCCAGCAGCCGCCCCGGGAGCTCCTACAATGAGCAGTTCTTC. Its translation: CASSRPGSSYNEQFF. This rearrangement joins TRBV7-2 to TRBJ2-1; D is perhaps TRBD2 (6 bases). V was clipped by 5 bases and J by 0 bases, with 11 bases between them. Germline-derived CDR1 and CDR2 are SGHTA and FQGNSA. The CDR3 spans 15 residues.

This clonotype showed up many times. The chain links TRBV10-3 to TRBJ1-2, with 9 bases aligning to TRBD1. Trimming cost V 6 bases and J 3 bases; bases outside gene matches: 5. CDR3 length: 14 amino acids. Germline lookup yields CDR1 ENHRY and CDR2 SYGVKD. The CDR3 coding sequence is TGTGCCATCAGCGGGACAGGGACCCACTATGGCTACACCTTC. Its translation is CAISGTGTHYGYTF.

This clonotype has ten or more counts. The rearrangement uses TRBV7-9 and TRBJ1-3; D not resolved. In germline, CDR1 is SEHNR, CDR2 FQNEAQ (reference sequence). V lost 1 base to trimming and J lost 0 bases, with 7 bases between them. The CDR3 runs to 15 residues. The CDR3 here is CASSLVASSGNTIYF. The CDR3 DNA reads TGTGCCAGCAGCTTAGTGGCCTCCTCTGGAAACACCATATATTTT.

The sample holds a few counts of this clonotype. The chain carries TRBV20-1 and TRBJ2-3; no firm D call. Trimming removed 6 bases from V and 4 bases from J, with 11 bases in between. This CDR3 is built from 12 residues. Looked up from germline, CDR1 is DFQATT and CDR2 is SNEGSKA (reference sequence). CDR3 protein: CSARLSADTQYF. In nucleotides, the CDR3 is TGCAGTGCCCGATTGTCAGCAGATACGCAGTATTTT.

This clonotype was recorded at least ten times. This sequence joins TRBV5-1 and TRBJ2-7; D is ambiguous. Trimming took 4 bases from V and 2 from J, leaving 19 bases between them. The CDR3 runs to 16 residues. Germline CDR1 is SGHRS and CDR2 is YFSETQ. This chain's CDR3 is CASSGPLARGPYEQYV. CDR3 bases: TGCGCCAGCAGCGGACCGCTTGCCCGTGGGCCCTACGAGCAGTACGTC.

This clonotype was counted at least ten times. This chain uses TRBV6-5 with TRBJ1-1; D is perhaps TRBD1 (5 bases). Trimming took 5 bases from V and 10 from J, leaving 20 bases between them. The CDR3 extends over 14 amino acids. Per germline, CDR1 MNHEY and CDR2 SVGAGI. Written as DNA, the CDR3 is TGTGCCAGCAGTCCCACAGGTGGTTGGTTTGGAGCTTTCTTT. It codes for CASSPTGGWFGAFF.

This clonotype was seen many times. V is TRBV7-2 and J is TRBJ1-1; D is unclear. The CDR3 covers 13 residues. The V and J ends lost 1 base and 0 bases respectively, with 3 bases between them. Germline V gene sequence: CDR1 SGHTA, CDR2 FQGNSA. The chain's CDR3 is CASSLVVNTEAFF. The CDR3 nucleotides read TGTGCCAGCAGCTTAGTTGTGAACACTGAAGCTTTCTTT.

This clonotype came up many times. V gene TRBV10-3 combines with J gene TRBJ1-1; D not certain. V was clipped by 10 bases and J by 1 base, with 7 bases between them. CDR3 size: 11 residues. The germline CDR1 and CDR2 sequences are ENHRY and SYGVKD. This chain's CDR3 is CATAENTEAFF. In DNA, the CDR3 is TGTGCCACCGCCGAGAACACTGAAGCTTTCTTT.

There are many counts of this clonotype. V gene TRBV6-2 or TRBV6-3 combines with J gene TRBJ2-3; 13 nucleotides agree with TRBD2. CDR1 MNHEY and CDR2 SVGEGT come from the germline V gene. The CDR3 covers 16 residues. The J segment lost 2 bases and the V segment lost 2 bases, leaving 1 base of the junction unmatched. The CDR3 spells CASSYGLAGATDTQYF. For the CDR3, the DNA is TGTGCCAGCAGTTACGGACTAGCGGGAGCCACAGATACGCAGTATTTT.

This clonotype occurred many times. The chain joins TRBV18 to TRBJ2-1, with TRBD2 as a possible D gene (5 bases). Between the trimmed V and J ends, which lost 1 base and 7 bases, there was a span of 14 bases. Germline V gene lookup returns CDR1 KGHSH and CDR2 LQKENI. The CDR3 runs to 15 residues. DNA for the CDR3: TGTGCCAGCTCACCACGGAGCGCGCCGGGAAATGAGCAGTTCTTC. Residues: CASSPRSAPGNEQFF.

The CDR3 nucleotides read TGTGCCAGCTCTTCCGGGGCGACAGATACGCAGTATTTT. This gives the protein CASSSGATDTQYF. The chain joins TRBV18 to TRBJ2-3; either TRBD1 or TRBD2 may supply D (5 bases each). CDR1 is KGHSH and CDR2 is LQKENI in the germline V gene. V was clipped by 6 bases and J by 3 bases, with 10 bases between them. The CDR3 has 13 amino acids.

This clonotype occurred a few times. This chain joins TRBV12-3 or TRBV12-4 and TRBJ1-1, with D perhaps matching TRBD1 (6 bases). There are 15 residues in the CDR3. Trimming cost V 5 bases and J 2 bases, with 15 bases left between them. CDR3 nucleotides: TGTGCCAGCAGTGTCGGTCGGGGGCTAAACACTGAAGCTTTCTTT. Amino acids: CASSVGRGLNTEAFF.

This clonotype was observed many times. The chain couples TRBV9 to TRBJ2-7, with D unresolved. V lost 3 bases, J lost 1 base, and 14 bases lay in between. Germline CDR1 is SGDLS and CDR2 is YYNGEE. The CDR3 runs to 15 residues. The chain's CDR3 is CASSAGTLGSYEQYF. The CDR3, as DNA: TGTGCCAGCAGCGCCGGTACCCTGGGGTCCTACGAGCAGTACTTC.